This T cell receptor (beta chain) was recovered during a study of brain metastases from non-small cell lung cancer. TCRdb keeps only in-frame clones here, not all; method: immunoSEQ multiplex PCR. The sample holds around 1,200 clones, roughly 85% seen once. V lost 3 bases and J lost 3, with 9 bases in between. The CDR3 extends over 13 amino acids. Germline CDR1 LNHDA, CDR2 SQIVND (reference sequence). The origin of this receptor is a donor over 35 with non-small cell lung cancer. Sequencing was done on a sample of tissue from a brain metastasis. The genes are TRBV19 and TRBJ2-7; TRBD1 might be the D (6 bases). This chain's CDR3 is CASSIRTDYEQYF. The CDR3 bases are TGTGCCAGTAGTATTCGGACAGACTACGAGCAGTACTTC. Full variable domain (missing parts from reference TRBV19 and TRBJ2-7): DGGITQSPKYLFRKEGQNVTLSCEQNLNHDAMYWYRQDPGQGLRLIYYSQIVNDFQKGDIAEGYSVSREKKESFPLTVTSAQKNPTAFYLCASSIRTDYEQYFGPGTRLTVT.